This note documents a single T cell receptor beta chain sequence. These data originate in a study of blood T cell repertoires in COVID-19. Background on the study: Both acute and convalescent COVID-19 samples were obtained from the United States, Italy and Spain. T cells, B-cell-depleted T cells, or PBMCs supplied cDNA or gDNA.

The CDR3 has 13 amino acids. Germline CDR1 MDHEN, CDR2 SYDVKM. The V gene lost 6 bases and the J gene lost 3 bases, with 12 bases spanning the gap. Per the original methods: Quantification of nucleated cells was approximated via reference gene primer amplification. The table came from immunoSEQ multiplex PCR; TCRdb's copy has only in-frame clones and leaves some out. V and J calls and clone size are those listed in that table; D and trimming were worked out from the DNA. The table includes about 250,000 clones, 85% detected once. The chain uses TRBV28 and TRBJ2-7; D may be TRBD1 (6 bases). The source of this sequence is a man in his fifties or sixties with active or convalescent COVID-19. The sequenced material came from peripheral blood. The CDR3 protein is CASRPDSVYEQYF. DNA of the CDR3: TGTGCCAGCAGACCGGACAGCGTCTACGAGCAGTACTTC. The full variable domain, its missing parts supplied by reference TRBV28 and TRBJ2-7, is DVKVTQSSRYLVKRTGEKVFLECVQDMDHENMFWYRQDPGLGLRLIYFSYDVKMKEKGDIPEGYSVSREKKERFSLILESASTNQTSMYLCASRPDSVYEQYFGPGTRLTVT.